This T cell receptor beta chain was sequenced during a study of blood T cell repertoires in COVID-19. Study-wide background: The samples span acute and convalescent COVID-19 from the United States, Italy and Spain. T cells, B-cell-depleted T cells, or PBMCs supplied cDNA or gDNA.

J gave up 3 bases and V 0 bases, and 9 bases lay outside the gene matches. This CDR3 spans 17 amino acids. CDR1 SGHTA and CDR2 FQGNSA come from the germline V gene. In the source study's methods: Reference gene primer amplification gave nucleated cell count estimates. TCRdb's table, derived via immunoSEQ multiplex PCR, lists solely in-frame clones and lacks some. V, J and clone size were drawn from that table, and D and trimming were deduced from the DNA. Altogether tens of thousands of clones are present, over 70% being singletons, with the ten largest covering roughly 5.9%. Sequenced material: peripheral blood. The chain recombines TRBV7-2 with TRBJ2-3; 7 bases fit TRBD2. The sequence was obtained from a man aged 50-60 years with active COVID-19. The CDR3, as DNA: TGTGCCAGCAGCTTAGCTTCGACGGCCGGGAGGACAGATACGCAGTATTTT. Amino acid sequence: CASSLASTAGRTDTQYF.